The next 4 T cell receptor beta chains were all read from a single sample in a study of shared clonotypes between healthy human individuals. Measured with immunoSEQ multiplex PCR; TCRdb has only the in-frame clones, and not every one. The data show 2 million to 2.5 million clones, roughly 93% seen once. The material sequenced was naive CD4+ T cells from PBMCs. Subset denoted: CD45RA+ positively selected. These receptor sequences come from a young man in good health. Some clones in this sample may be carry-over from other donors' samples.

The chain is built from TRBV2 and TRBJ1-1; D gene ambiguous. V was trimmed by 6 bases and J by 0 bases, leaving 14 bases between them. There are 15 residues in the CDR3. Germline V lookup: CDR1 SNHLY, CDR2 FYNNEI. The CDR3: CASRPATPMNTEAFF. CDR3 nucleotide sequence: TGTGCCAGCAGGCCTGCGACACCTATGAACACTGAAGCTTTCTTT.

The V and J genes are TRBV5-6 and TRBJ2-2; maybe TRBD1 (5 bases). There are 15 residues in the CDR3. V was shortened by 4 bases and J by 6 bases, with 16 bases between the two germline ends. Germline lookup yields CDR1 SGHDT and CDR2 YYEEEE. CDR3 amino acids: CASSPNPTGSGELFF. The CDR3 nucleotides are TGTGCCAGCAGCCCGAACCCTACAGGATCCGGGGAGCTGTTTTTT. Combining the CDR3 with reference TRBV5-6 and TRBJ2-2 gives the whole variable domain DAGVTQSPTHLIKTRGQQVTLRCSPKSGHDTVSWYQQALGQGPQFIFQYYEEEERQRGNFPDRFSGHQFPNYSSELNVNALLLGDSALYLCASSPNPTGSGELFFGEGSRLTVL.

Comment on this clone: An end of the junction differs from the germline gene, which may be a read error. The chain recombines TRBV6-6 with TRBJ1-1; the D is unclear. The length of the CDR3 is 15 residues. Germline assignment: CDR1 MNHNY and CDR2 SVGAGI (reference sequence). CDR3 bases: TGTGCCAGCAGTGACTCGGGGAGACGGGGCACTGAAGCTTTCTTT. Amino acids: CASSDSGRRGTEAFF.

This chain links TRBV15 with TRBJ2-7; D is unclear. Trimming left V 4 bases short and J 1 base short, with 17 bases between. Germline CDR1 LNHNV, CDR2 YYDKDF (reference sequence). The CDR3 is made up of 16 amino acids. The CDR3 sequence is CATSTAPNRYSYEQYF. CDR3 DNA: TGTGCCACCAGCACTGCCCCCAACAGATATTCCTACGAGCAGTACTTC.